This TCR beta chain was recovered during a study of cytomegalovirus exposure and HLA in healthy donors. It was with 60 Vbeta and 13 Jbeta primers that the PCR ran. Measured with immunoSEQ multiplex PCR; TCRdb has only the in-frame clones, and not every one. The sample lists over 150,000 clones, roughly 84% occurring once. Germline CDR1 reads MNHEY; CDR2 reads SMNVEV (reference sequence). V shed 6 bases and J 2 bases; nucleotides not matched to a gene: 5. The CDR3 spans 14 residues. The sequence was obtained from a boy aged 2 to 10 in good health and CMV-seronegative. The genes are TRBV27 and TRBJ2-7; TRBD1 matches at 9 bases. The specimen sequenced was PBMCs. This CDR3 reads CASRIWTGAYEQYF. The CDR3, as DNA: TGTGCCAGCAGGATCTGGACAGGGGCCTACGAGCAGTACTTC.